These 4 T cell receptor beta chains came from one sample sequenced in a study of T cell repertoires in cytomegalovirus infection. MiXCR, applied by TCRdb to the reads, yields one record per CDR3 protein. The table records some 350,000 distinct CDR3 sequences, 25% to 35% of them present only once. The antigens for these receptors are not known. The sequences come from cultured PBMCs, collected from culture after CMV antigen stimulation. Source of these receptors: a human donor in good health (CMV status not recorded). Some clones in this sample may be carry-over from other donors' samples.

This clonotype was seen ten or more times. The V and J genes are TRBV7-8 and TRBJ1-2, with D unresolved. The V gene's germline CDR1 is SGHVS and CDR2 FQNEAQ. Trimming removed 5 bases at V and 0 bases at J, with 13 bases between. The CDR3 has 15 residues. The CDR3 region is CASSPLDGANYGYTF. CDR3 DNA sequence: TGTGCCAGCAGCCCCCTGGACGGAGCTAACTATGGCTACACCTTC. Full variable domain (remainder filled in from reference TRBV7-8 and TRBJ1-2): GAGVSQSPRYKVAKRGQDVALRCDPISGHVSLFWYQQALGQGPEFLTYFQNEAQLDKSGLPSDRFFAERPEGSVSTLKIQRTQQEDSAVYLCASSPLDGANYGYTFGSGTRLTVV.

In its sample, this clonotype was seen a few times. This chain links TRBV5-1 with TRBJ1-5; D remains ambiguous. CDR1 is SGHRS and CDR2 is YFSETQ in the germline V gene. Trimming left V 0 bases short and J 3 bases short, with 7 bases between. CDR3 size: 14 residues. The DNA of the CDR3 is TGCGCCAGCAGCTTGGGGATGGACAATCAGCCCCAGCATTTT. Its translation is CASSLGMDNQPQHF. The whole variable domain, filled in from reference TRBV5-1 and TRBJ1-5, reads KAGVTQTPRYLIKTRGQQVTLSCSPISGHRSVSWYQQTPGQGLQFLFEYFSETQRNKGNFPGRFSGRQFSNSRSEMNVSTLELGDSALYLCASSLGMDNQPQHFGDGTRLSIL.

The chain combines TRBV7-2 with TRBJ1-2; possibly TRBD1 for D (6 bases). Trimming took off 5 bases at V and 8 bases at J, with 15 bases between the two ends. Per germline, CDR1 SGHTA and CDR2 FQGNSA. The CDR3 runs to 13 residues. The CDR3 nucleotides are TGTGCCAGCAGCCCCACAGGGACGGGGGGCTACACCTTC. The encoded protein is CASSPTGTGGYTF.

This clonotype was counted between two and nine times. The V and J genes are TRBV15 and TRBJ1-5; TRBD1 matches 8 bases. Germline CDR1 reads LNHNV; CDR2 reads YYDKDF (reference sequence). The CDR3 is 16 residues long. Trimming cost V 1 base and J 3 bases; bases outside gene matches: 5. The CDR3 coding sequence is TGTGCCACCAGCAGAGGGACAGGGACCCACAATCAGCCCCAGCATTTT. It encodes CATSRGTGTHNQPQHF.